The subject of this entry is one T cell receptor (beta chain). Its cognate antigen is unknown. These data belong to a study of vaccination effects on CD4 cells after COVID-19. The CDR3 spans 12 residues. Trimming took off 1 base at V and 4 bases at J, with 3 bases between the two ends. Germline V CDR1 and CDR2: LGHDT, YNNKEL (reference sequence). Study results and limitations: The study dataset contains few convalescent patients and includes no early post-infection timepoints. The vaccine-induced clones of healthy vaccinees included only 1 of 255 that cross-reacted with common cold coronaviruses.

Clones were sequenced by immunoSEQ multiplex PCR, and TCRdb holds only the in-frame ones, with some missing. The data contain around 83,000 clones, about 74% of them singletons. Prior to sequencing, the ViraFEST assay stimulated PBMC with viral peptide pools, which expanded the antigen-specific CD4+ T cells. Isolation of CD4+ T cells took place after ten to eleven days of culture. The culture medium for over 1.5 million PBMC per well included around 9 IU/ml IL-2 and 8.5 to 10 ug/ml peptides. Days 3 and 7 saw half the medium replaced with IL-2 medium. The TCR sequence derives from a human donor who received a COVID-19 vaccine. The V and J genes are TRBV3-1 (or the pseudogene TRBV3-2) and TRBJ2-3; D gene uncertain. The material sequenced was CD4+ T cells from PBMCs cultured with HCoV-229E spike peptides, taken before COVID-19 vaccination. In DNA form, the CDR3 reads TGTGCCAGCAGCCAAGGGCCAGATACGCAGTATTTT. Its translation is CASSQGPDTQYF.